One sample yielded the 18 T cell receptor beta chains listed below, sequenced in a study of yellow fever vaccine responses in identical twins. Using its own MiXCR run on the RT-PCR reads, TCRdb lists one record per CDR3 protein. The data show about 4,800 distinct CDR3 sequences, with roughly 85% seen just once and 2.1% held by the top ten. Sequencing used T cells from blood (PBMCs), unsorted or a sorted subset (not recorded which), obtained before or after yellow fever vaccination (not recorded which). The receptors stem from a young woman who received the yellow fever vaccine.

CDR3 DNA sequence: TGTGCCAGCAGTAAAGACCTTTCACCCCTCCACTTT. Protein: CASSKDLSPLHF. V is TRBV28 and J is TRBJ1-6; D call uncertain. The V gene lost 5 bases and the J gene lost 9 bases, with 8 bases spanning the gap. CDR3 length: 12 residues. Germline V lookup: CDR1 MDHEN, CDR2 SYDVKM.

The V and J genes are TRBV5-1 and TRBJ2-5; the D is unclear. The CDR3 spans 14 residues. Deletions cut 0 bases from V and 0 bases from J, with 6 bases between. Germline values: CDR1 SGHRS, CDR2 YFSETQ. In nucleotides, the CDR3 is TGCGCCAGCAGCTTGGCTGCGGACCAAGAGACCCAGTACTTC. Amino acids: CASSLAADQETQYF. Together with reference TRBV5-1 and TRBJ2-5, the CDR3 gives the full variable domain: KAGVTQTPRYLIKTRGQQVTLSCSPISGHRSVSWYQQTPGQGLQFLFEYFSETQRNKGNFPGRFSGRQFSNSRSEMNVSTLELGDSALYLCASSLAADQETQYFGPGTRLLVL.

The gene calls are TRBV6-5 and TRBJ2-7; D not resolved. This CDR3 has 15 residues. V lost 2 bases and J lost 0, with 11 bases in between. Looked up from germline, CDR1 is MNHEY and CDR2 is SVGAGI. CDR3 sequence: CASSYGAGVSYEQYF. Here the CDR3 DNA reads TGTGCCAGCAGTTACGGAGCTGGCGTCTCCTACGAGCAGTACTTC.

V gene TRBV29-1 combines with J gene TRBJ2-3; D remains ambiguous. The V end was cut by 5 bases, the J end by 3 bases, with 12 bases between. This CDR3 has 13 amino acids. CDR1 is SQVTM and CDR2 is ANQGSEA in the germline V gene. CDR3 bases: TGCAGCGTTTTGACCGCTGGTACAGATACGCAGTATTTT. Its translation is CSVLTAGTDTQYF.

The chain carries TRBV7-9 and TRBJ2-5; 10 nucleotides align to TRBD2. Germline-derived CDR1 and CDR2 are SEHNR and FQNEAQ (reference sequence). With 5 bases clipped from V and 0 bases from J, the junction kept 9 bases outside the gene matches. This CDR3 has 17 residues. The CDR3: CASSPRTSGYHQETQYF. The DNA of the CDR3 is TGTGCCAGCAGCCCCCGGACTAGCGGTTATCACCAAGAGACCCAGTACTTC.

The chain links TRBV28 to TRBJ1-5; no clear D gene. The germline V gene encodes CDR1 MDHEN and CDR2 SYDVKM. The CDR3 has 14 amino acids. Trimming left V 3 bases short and J 5 bases short, with 11 bases between. The CDR3 reads CASSLLRRDQPQHF. The CDR3 DNA reads as TGTGCCAGCAGTTTGCTCCGAAGGGATCAGCCCCAGCATTTT. Complete variable domain (other parts from reference TRBV28 and TRBJ1-5): DVKVTQSSRYLVKRTGEKVFLECVQDMDHENMFWYRQDPGLGLRLIYFSYDVKMKEKGDIPEGYSVSREKKERFSLILESASTNQTSMYLCASSLLRRDQPQHFGDGTRLSIL.

In its sample, this clonotype was seen once. The gene calls are TRBV12-1 and TRBJ2-7. TRBV12-1 is given as a pseudogene. CDR3 size: 14 residues. The CDR3 nucleotides are TGTGCCAGCAGCTGGGGAACGAGCTCCTACGAGCAGTACTTC. Translated, it gives CASSWGTSSYEQYF.

The genes are TRBV2 and TRBJ2-1; possibly TRBD2 for D (7 bases). V lost 3 bases and J lost 4, with 13 bases in between. The germline CDR1 and CDR2 sequences are SNHLY and FYNNEI. The CDR3 has 15 amino acids. The CDR3 nucleotides read TGTGCCAGCAGTGAGAACAGGGAGGGGTACAATGAGCAGTTCTTC. Its protein product is CASSENREGYNEQFF.

The rearrangement links TRBV24-1 to TRBJ1-2; tentative D call: TRBD1 (6 bases). This CDR3 spans 13 amino acids. Looked up from germline, CDR1 is KGHDR and CDR2 is SFDVKD. Trimming stripped 3 bases from V and 5 bases from J, with 9 bases between. CDR3 sequence reads: CATSDDDRYGYTF. CDR3 nucleotides: TGTGCCACCAGTGATGACGACAGGTATGGCTACACCTTC.

The V and J genes are TRBV9 and TRBJ2-3, with 10 bases fitting TRBD2. The V segment lost 3 bases and the J segment 2 bases; nucleotides outside the gene matches: 3. This CDR3 has 15 residues. CDR1 and CDR2 (germline): SGDLS, YYNGEE. The CDR3 is CASSAGTSVTDTQYF. CDR3 DNA sequence: TGTGCCAGCAGCGCTGGGACTAGCGTCACAGATACGCAGTATTTT.

The V and J genes are TRBV28 and TRBJ1-5, with D perhaps matching TRBD1 (5 bases). The CDR3 covers 15 residues. The V and J ends lost 8 bases and 5 bases respectively, with 19 bases between them. Germline CDR1 MDHEN, CDR2 SYDVKM. This CDR3 reads CASFRGQIFDQPQHF. Written as DNA, the CDR3 is TGTGCCAGCTTCCGTGGACAAATATTCGATCAGCCCCAGCATTTT.

V usage is TRBV6-5 and J usage is TRBJ2-7; unclear D gene. This CDR3 comprises 14 residues. V lost 0 bases and J lost 0, with 6 bases in between. CDR1 and CDR2 (germline): MNHEY, SVGAGI. The CDR3 sequence is CASSYSGFSYEQYF. For the CDR3, the DNA is TGTGCCAGCAGTTACTCGGGGTTCTCCTACGAGCAGTACTTC.

The V and J genes are TRBV11-3 and TRBJ2-7; TRBD1 is a possible D gene (6 bases). Trimming stripped 3 bases from V and 2 bases from J, with 11 bases between. The CDR3 contains 14 residues. Germline V lookup: CDR1 SGHNT, CDR2 YENEEA. CDR3 protein: CASSFTGSAYEQYF. Written as DNA, the CDR3 is TGTGCCAGCAGCTTTACAGGGAGCGCCTACGAGCAGTACTTC.

This rearrangement joins TRBV25-1 to TRBJ2-5; D is uncertain. CDR1 and CDR2 from the germline V gene are MGHDK and SYGVNS. This CDR3 has 13 amino acids. Trimming removed 3 bases at V and 5 bases at J, with 10 bases between. As DNA, the CDR3 is TGTGCCAGCAGTGAGCACCTCGGGGAGACCCAGTACTTC. The encoded protein is CASSEHLGETQYF. Looking up the rest from reference TRBV25-1 and TRBJ2-5 gives the full variable domain: EADIYQTPRYLVIGTGKKITLECSQTMGHDKMYWYQQDPGMELHLIHYSYGVNSTEKGDLSSESTVSRIRTEHFPLTLESARPSHTSQYLCASSEHLGETQYFGPGTRLLVL.

This sequence joins TRBV29-1 and TRBJ1-2, with D possibly being TRBD1 (6 bases). Trimming took off 5 bases at V and 8 bases at J, with 15 bases between the two ends. CDR3 length: 12 residues. The germline gives CDR1 SQVTM, CDR2 ANQGSEA. The CDR3 reads CSVWDQGIGYTF. The CDR3 coding sequence is TGCAGCGTTTGGGATCAGGGGATCGGCTACACCTTC.

The table lists this clonotype with a few counts. The chain employs TRBV6-4 and TRBJ1-1, with 7 bases fitting TRBD1. The CDR3 sequence is 15 residues long. V lost 6 bases, J lost 2 bases, and 9 bases stayed unmatched. Germline V gives CDR1 MRHNA, CDR2 SNTAGT. CDR3 DNA sequence: TGTGCCAGCAGGACTCCCGGGACAGTCAACACTGAAGCTTTCTTT. Residues: CASRTPGTVNTEAFF.

The chain carries TRBV7-9 and TRBJ2-5; no reliable D call. Germline V gives CDR1 SEHNR, CDR2 FQNEAQ (reference sequence). The CDR3 is made up of 13 amino acids. Trimming cost V 2 bases and J 2 bases, with 6 bases left between them. The CDR3 DNA reads as TGTGCCAGCAGCTTAACCCTTCAAGAGACCCAGTACTTC. Protein sequence: CASSLTLQETQYF. The variable domain in full, with the rest retrieved from reference TRBV7-9 and TRBJ2-5, is DTGVSQNPRHKITKRGQNVTFRCDPISEHNRLYWYRQTLGQGPEFLTYFQNEAQLEKSRLLSDRFSAERPKGSFSTLEIQRTEQGDSAMYLCASSLTLQETQYFGPGTRLLVL.

The chain joins TRBV5-1 to TRBJ2-5; D tentatively fits TRBD1 or TRBD2 (5 bases each). The CDR3 runs 16 residues. Germline-derived CDR1 and CDR2 are SGHRS and YFSETQ. Trimming took off 2 bases at V and 5 bases at J, with 19 bases between the two ends. The CDR3 DNA follows: TGCGCCAGCAGCTTCTTATTGGCAGGGACGGGGGAGACCCAGTACTTC. Protein product: CASSFLLAGTGETQYF.